The sequence of this T cell receptor beta chain was determined in a study of T cells in Graves' hyperthyroidism and ophthalmopathy. Amplification targeted TCR beta CDR3 regions from RNA transcripts. Carried out on the TCR CDR3, a first-round RT-PCR used the HTBI primer set. TCRdb reprocessed the multiplex PCR reads via MiXCR and lists one record per CDR3 protein. The table has a few hundred thousand distinct CDR3 sequences, approximately 15% seen once. V lost 4 bases to trimming and J lost 0 bases, with 12 bases between them. Germline values: CDR1 KGHDR, CDR2 SFDVKD. CDR3 length equals 15 residues. In this sample, this clonotype turned up many times.

This sequence joins TRBV24-1 and TRBJ2-7, with D possibly TRBD1 on 6 matching bases. Sequencing was carried out using blood. The clonotype comes from an older woman with Graves' ophthalmopathy. CDR3 amino acids: CATSDTRTASYEQYF. CDR3 DNA sequence: TGTGCCACCAGTGACACCAGGACAGCCTCCTACGAGCAGTACTTC.